Listed below are T cell receptor beta chains from one sample, sequenced in a study of shared T cell receptors in the human thymus. TCRdb keeps only in-frame clones here, not all; method: immunoSEQ multiplex PCR. The sample gives hundreds of thousands of clones, more than 70% of which show up once; 0.0094% is in the top ten. Another study also made use of these data, one on human thymus T cells.

Sequencing input: thymocytes. These receptors all stem from a boy younger than two with a congenital heart defect. CDR3s include the opening cysteine and the closing phenylalanine or tryptophan. The D gene is left open where the match is weak. Size tells how often a clone was seen (once, few, many) or the class of an expanded clone, and some rows leave it out.

D,size,length,J,V,DNA,CDR3
.,.,15,TRBJ1-5,TRBV9,TGTGCCAGCAGCGTAGAAGGGAGCTACAATCAGCCCCAGCATTTT,CASSVEGSYNQPQHF
.,.,17,TRBJ1-3,TRBV19,TGTGCCAGTAGTATTAGGTACGGAAGCGACTCTGGAAACACCATATATTTT,CASSIRYGSDSGNTIYF
TRBD1,.,17,TRBJ2-3,TRBV7-8,TGTGCCAGCAGCTTAGACCTCGGACAGGGTGGCACAGATACGCAGTATTTT,CASSLDLGQGGTDTQYF
TRBD2,.,17,TRBJ2-5,TRBV28,TGTGCCAGCAGACTAACCCCTCGGGAGGTAGCGGGGGAGACCCAGTACTTC,CASRLTPREVAGETQYF
TRBD1,.,15,TRBJ2-7,TRBV7-8,TGTGCCAGCAGCTCAGTGACAGGGGATTCCTACGAGCAGTACTTC,CASSSVTGDSYEQYF
.,.,16,TRBJ1-2,TRBV5-6,TGTGCCAGCAGCTCCTTGGGGGCCAGGCGTAACTATGGCTACACCTTC,CASSSLGARRNYGYTF
.,.,12,TRBJ1-1,TRBV14,TGTGCCAGCAGCCAAGACAGGACTGAAGCTTTCTTT,CASSQDRTEAFF
.,.,16,TRBJ2-7,TRBV12-2,TGTGCAAGTCGCTTTTTGCCGGGACACAAAGGCTACGAGCAGTACTTC,CASRFLPGHKGYEQYF
TRBD1,.,17,TRBJ2-3,TRBV7-2,TGTGCCAGCAGCTTAGGAGCGCGACAGGGAGGCACAGATACGCAGTATTTT,CASSLGARQGGTDTQYF
.,once,14,TRBJ2-3,TRBV27,TGTGCCAGCAGTTCCGGGATTTACACAGATACGCAGTATTTT,CASSSGIYTDTQYF